This T cell receptor (beta chain) was obtained from a study of T cells after yellow fever vaccination. Study findings and constraints: By day 5 rather than day 15, the secondary response had peaked, though it was weaker. Within FACS-sorted repertoires, abundant clonotypes contaminating from the bulk population could be present. Clonotypes appearing in both CD4 and CD8 compartments existed, and their share was small.

A single record per CDR3 protein comes from TCRdb applying MiXCR to the 5' RACE reads. The data show some 350,000 distinct CDR3 sequences, 6% to 8% seen once. This clonotype was detected ten times or more. Its antigen is not known. The material was PBMCs, obtained 5 days after the yellow fever booster vaccination. The sequence derives from a man aged 25-40 years who received the YFV17D yellow fever vaccine.

The CDR3 bases are TGCGCCAGCAGCTTGGCTCTCGATAGGCAAGAGACCCAGTACTTC. Translation: CASSLALDRQETQYF. The V gene is TRBV5-1, the J gene TRBJ2-5; D not certain. In germline, CDR1 is SGHRS, CDR2 YFSETQ. The ends were cut back, 0 bases at V and 2 bases at J, with 11 bases in the middle. This CDR3 spans 15 amino acids. Filled out from reference TRBV5-1 and TRBJ2-5, the complete variable domain reads KAGVTQTPRYLIKTRGQQVTLSCSPISGHRSVSWYQQTPGQGLQFLFEYFSETQRNKGNFPGRFSGRQFSNSRSEMNVSTLELGDSALYLCASSLALDRQETQYFGPGTRLLVL.